The 22 T cell receptor beta chains reported below all come from one sample, sequenced in a study of siplizumab effects on memory and regulatory T cells. Using immunoSEQ multiplex PCR, the repertoire was profiled, and TCRdb retains in-frame clones only, with some absent. Among about 82,000 clones listed, roughly 86% were seen once. The source material was Tregs sorted from blood. Receptor source: a human donor in good health.

The chain recombines TRBV7-7 with TRBJ2-5; either TRBD1 or TRBD2 may supply D (5 bases each). The germline V gene has CDR1 SSHAT and CDR2 FNYEAQ (reference sequence). Trimming cost V 5 bases and J 5 bases, with 18 bases left between them. The CDR3 runs 15 residues. The CDR3 sequence is CASSRGGGYGETQYF. In DNA form, the CDR3 reads TGTGCCAGCAGCAGAGGTGGGGGATACGGGGAGACCCAGTACTTC.

The rearrangement joins TRBV7-9 to TRBJ1-3; D gene ambiguous. The CDR3 contains 17 residues. The germline gives CDR1 SEHNR, CDR2 FQNEAQ (reference sequence). Trimming removed 4 bases from V and 0 bases from J, with 16 bases in between. The chain's CDR3 is CASSSLAWPHSGNTIYF. In nucleotides, the CDR3 is TGTGCCAGCAGCTCTTTGGCATGGCCCCACTCTGGAAACACCATATATTTT.

The CDR3 region is CAIINPGQGSAEAFF. The CDR3 DNA is TGTGCCATCATCAACCCCGGACAGGGATCAGCTGAAGCTTTCTTT. V and J are TRBV10-3 and TRBJ1-1, with TRBD1 matching over 8 bases. V lost 7 bases to trimming and J lost 6 bases; unmatched junction nucleotides: 13. The CDR3 sequence is 15 residues long. Germline CDR1 and CDR2: ENHRY and SYGVKD.

V usage is TRBV19 and J usage is TRBJ2-5; D is unclear. This CDR3 has 13 residues. CDR1 is LNHDA, CDR2 SQIVND, per germline (reference sequence). Trimming took 6 bases from V and 1 from J, leaving 9 bases between them. The chain's CDR3 is CASRATGQETQYF. The CDR3 bases are TGTGCCAGTAGGGCCACCGGCCAAGAGACCCAGTACTTC.

The rearrangement links TRBV6-1 to TRBJ2-3; maybe TRBD1 (7 bases). Per the germline V gene, CDR1 is MNHNS and CDR2 is SASEGT. V was trimmed by 6 bases and J by 5 bases, leaving 18 bases between them. The CDR3 totals 15 residues. CDR3 loop: CASRQTTGRKDTQYF. The CDR3 region has the DNA TGTGCCAGCAGACAAACGACAGGGAGGAAAGATACGCAGTATTTT.

The rearrangement links TRBV28 to TRBJ1-3; TRBD1 agrees at 7 bases. V lost 5 bases to trimming and J lost 3 bases; unmatched junction nucleotides: 10. The CDR3 is 16 amino acids. Germline V gene lookup returns CDR1 MDHEN and CDR2 SYDVKM. CDR3: CASSRNQGGSGNTIYF. The CDR3 DNA reads TGTGCCAGCAGTCGCAATCAGGGGGGGAGTGGAAACACCATATATTTT.

In this sample, this clone turned up a few times. This chain connects TRBV14 to TRBJ2-3; D gene unclear. Trimming took 5 bases from V and 6 from J, leaving 6 bases between them. There are 11 residues in the CDR3. Per germline, CDR1 SGHDN and CDR2 FVKESK. In DNA form, the CDR3 reads TGTGCCAGCAGCGGCTACGATACGCAGTATTTT. This sequence encodes CASSGYDTQYF.

The chain combines TRBV18 with TRBJ2-3, with D perhaps matching TRBD2 (6 bases). Germline V gene data show CDR1 as KGHSH and CDR2 as LQKENI. The CDR3 is 13 residues long. V dropped 6 bases and J dropped 6 bases, with 13 bases sitting between them. CDR3 sequence reads: CASSPGVGDTQYF. CDR3 DNA: TGTGCCAGCTCCCCGGGGGTCGGGGATACGCAGTATTTT.

The V gene is TRBV9, the J gene TRBJ2-3; the D gene could be TRBD1 or TRBD2 (5 bases each). The CDR3 is 15 amino acids. The germline CDR1 and CDR2 sequences are SGDLS and YYNGEE. V lost 0 bases to trimming and J lost 4 bases, with 12 bases between them. The DNA for the CDR3 is TGTGCCAGCAGCGTAGTCGGGGCTTGGGCAGATACGCAGTATTTT. Its translation is CASSVVGAWADTQYF.

The chain joins TRBV18 to TRBJ1-1, with 7 bases fitting TRBD1. The CDR3 has 15 residues. Trimming at V came to 4 bases and at J to 11 bases, leaving 16 bases not matched to a gene. From germline, CDR1 is KGHSH and CDR2 LQKENI. CDR3 DNA sequence: TGTGCCAGCTCACTATCCACAGGGGCCCCCGACCGGGCTTTCTTT. This codes for CASSLSTGAPDRAFF.

The chain recombines TRBV6-1 with TRBJ2-6; no reliable D call. This CDR3 is 15 amino acids long. V lost 7 bases and J 2 bases, leaving 12 bases between the germline ends. Germline V gives CDR1 MNHNS, CDR2 SASEGT. Here the CDR3 reads CASTTYGTGANVLTF. The CDR3 nucleotides are TGTGCCAGCACCACCTACGGTACTGGGGCCAACGTCCTGACTTTC.

The chain couples TRBV6-5 to TRBJ1-1, with unresolved D. The CDR3 is 11 residues long. V shed 6 bases and J shed 6 bases, with 8 bases lying between them. The germline gives CDR1 MNHEY, CDR2 SVGAGI. The CDR3 is CASRLGPEAFF. CDR3 sequence (DNA): TGTGCCAGCAGACTGGGCCCTGAAGCTTTCTTT.

This rearrangement joins TRBV4-1 to TRBJ2-7; TRBD2 aligns across 15 bases. CDR3 length: 17 amino acids. Germline V gives CDR1 MGHRA, CDR2 YSYEKL. The V and J ends lost 4 bases and 6 bases, in that order; junction bases with no gene match: 10. Written as DNA, the CDR3 is TGCGCCAGCAGCCCTAGGACTAGCGGGGGGGGCTCGGGCGAGCAGTACTTC. This codes for CASSPRTSGGGSGEQYF.

The rearrangement uses TRBV5-5 and TRBJ1-2, with 9 bases identical to TRBD1. CDR3 length equals 16 residues. The germline V gene encodes CDR1 SGHKS and CDR2 YYEKEE (reference sequence). V lost 2 bases to trimming and J lost 4 bases; unmatched junction nucleotides: 9. CDR3 sequence (DNA): TGTGCCAGCAGCTTACGGACAGGGGAAATGGGCTATGGCTACACCTTC. Its translation: CASSLRTGEMGYGYTF.

The chain combines TRBV5-6 with TRBJ2-7; no reliable D call. Trimming took 2 bases from V and 2 from J, leaving 11 bases between them. CDR1 and CDR2 from the germline V gene are SGHDT and YYEEEE. This CDR3 region has 14 residues. The CDR3 reads CASSFSPAPYEQYF. As DNA, the CDR3 is TGTGCCAGCAGCTTCTCGCCAGCCCCCTACGAGCAGTACTTC. Full variable domain (missing parts from reference TRBV5-6 and TRBJ2-7): DAGVTQSPTHLIKTRGQQVTLRCSPKSGHDTVSWYQQALGQGPQFIFQYYEEEERQRGNFPDRFSGHQFPNYSSELNVNALLLGDSALYLCASSFSPAPYEQYFGPGTRLTVT.

The chain is built from TRBV6-4 and TRBJ2-1; 8 nucleotides agree with TRBD2. The CDR3 spans 16 residues. V shed 2 bases and J 10 bases; nucleotides not matched to a gene: 13. Germline CDR1 reads MRHNA; CDR2 reads SNTAGT. The CDR3 spells CASSDPAGATRGEQFF. For the CDR3, the DNA is TGTGCCAGCAGTGACCCAGCGGGGGCCACCCGGGGGGAGCAGTTCTTC.

The CDR3 DNA reads TGTGCCTGGAGCGGGACAGGGGGCGCTCCGAAGCAGTACTTC. Translation: CAWSGTGGAPKQYF. The chain recombines TRBV30 with TRBJ2-7; TRBD1 matches at 12 bases. The germline CDR1 and CDR2 sequences are GTSNPN and SVGIG (reference sequence). This CDR3 spans 14 amino acids. V lost 3 bases to trimming and J lost 8 bases; unmatched junction nucleotides: 8.

The J gene is TRBJ2-7, the V gene TRBV6-5; 9 bases map to TRBD1. The CDR3 covers 15 residues. Germline trimming cut 5 bases from V and 2 bases from J; bases unmatched to any gene: 7. Germline V lookup: CDR1 MNHEY, CDR2 SVGAGI. The CDR3 protein is CASSRRQGGPYEQYF. The CDR3 DNA reads TGTGCCAGCAGTCGCCGACAGGGGGGACCCTACGAGCAGTACTTC.

V usage is TRBV9 and J usage is TRBJ2-2, with 8 bases that match TRBD1. J was trimmed by 6 bases and V by 3 bases; bases with no gene match: 1. Germline V lookup: CDR1 SGDLS, CDR2 YYNGEE. CDR3 length equals 13 residues. CDR3 sequence (DNA): TGTGCCAGCAGCGGACAGGGGCCCGGGGAGCTGTTTTTT. Encoded protein: CASSGQGPGELFF.

CDR3 nucleotides: TGTGCCATCAGTGACCTCCGGACAGCGAACACCGGGGAGCTGTTTTTT. This gives the protein CAISDLRTANTGELFF. This chain connects TRBV10-3 to TRBJ2-2; tentatively, D is TRBD1 (6 bases). Germline-derived CDR1 and CDR2 are ENHRY and SYGVKD. The V end lost 3 bases, the J end lost 0 bases, and 11 bases lay between the germline ends. There are 16 residues in the CDR3.

This clone was seen a single time. This rearrangement joins TRBV25-1 to TRBJ2-2, with D perhaps matching TRBD1 or TRBD2 (5 bases each). V was shortened by 8 bases and J by 1 base, with 8 bases between the two germline ends. In germline, CDR1 is MGHDK, CDR2 SYGVNS. The CDR3 totals 13 residues. The CDR3 nucleotides read TGTGCCAGCCGGGACCAGAACACCGGGGAGCTGTTTTTT. Translation gives CASRDQNTGELFF.

V gene TRBV27 combines with J gene TRBJ1-5, with 12 positions matching TRBD1. The V and J ends lost 5 bases and 1 base, in that order; junction bases with no gene match: 6. This CDR3 is 17 amino acids long. Germline CDR1 MNHEY, CDR2 SMNVEV (reference sequence). The CDR3 is CASSTGTGGASNQPQHF. The CDR3 DNA sequence: TGTGCCAGCAGTACCGGGACAGGGGGCGCAAGCAATCAGCCCCAGCATTTT.